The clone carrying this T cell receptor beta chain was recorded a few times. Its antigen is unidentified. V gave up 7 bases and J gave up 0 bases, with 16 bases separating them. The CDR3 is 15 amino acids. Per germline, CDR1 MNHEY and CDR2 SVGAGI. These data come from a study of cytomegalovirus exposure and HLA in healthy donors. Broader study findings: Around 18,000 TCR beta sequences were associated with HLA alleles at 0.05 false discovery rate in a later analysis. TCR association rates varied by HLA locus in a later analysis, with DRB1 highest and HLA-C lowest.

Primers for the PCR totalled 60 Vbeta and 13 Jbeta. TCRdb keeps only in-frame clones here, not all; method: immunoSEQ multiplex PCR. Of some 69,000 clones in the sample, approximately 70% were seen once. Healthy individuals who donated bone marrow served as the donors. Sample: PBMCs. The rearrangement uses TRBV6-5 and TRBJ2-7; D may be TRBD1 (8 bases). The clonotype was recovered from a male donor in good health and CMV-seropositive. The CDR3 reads CASTQRDRISYEQYF. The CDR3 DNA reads TGTGCCAGCACCCAGCGGGACAGGATCTCCTACGAGCAGTACTTC.